Sequencing of this TCR beta chain was carried out in a study of T-cell memory formation after mild COVID-19 (dated by TCRdb to the early 2020s). About the full investigation: TCR sequence clusters from the two donors were found to be largely donor specific. In two donors, T-cell clones that expanded and contracted after mild COVID-19 were tracked by sequencing TCRalpha and TCRbeta repertoires over time. The cohort was made up of two young adult volunteers, one female and one male, who were previously healthy.

This clonotype was counted between two and nine times. The specificity of this receptor is unknown. Per-base qualities were not stored, and no clone one base away is much larger. PBMCs were isolated by Ficoll-Paque density gradient centrifugation. Taken from cysteine to phenylalanine, the CDR3 has 13 residues. The read is trimmed to its CDR3 DNA, 39 bases read in frame from base 1. Instrument used: Illumina NovaSeq 6000. Using 5'RACE with constant-segment primers, TCRalpha and TCRbeta cDNA libraries were constructed, with sample barcodes and unique molecular identifiers added in the process. Trizol reagent was used to extract RNA from every sample. Libraries were amplified in two PCR steps, with a second sample barcode and Illumina TruSeq adapters added in the second step. The libraries were sequenced on an Illumina NovaSeq using 2 x 150 bp paired-end reads. The study's processing was this. The reads were demultiplexed and collapsed into UMI-guided consensus sequences using migec v1.2.7. Using mixcr v2.1.11, the UMI consensuses were aligned to TRA and TRB V and J templates and assembled into clonotypes. A clonotype was counted as expanded or contracted only if both edgeR and NoisET called the change significant, with noise models trained on biological replicates. For edgeR calls, a false discovery rate-adjusted p below 0.01 and a log2 fold-change threshold of 1 were applied. PCA with hierarchical clustering of max-normalized trajectories of the 1000 most abundant clonotypes was used as exploratory dynamics analysis. Separately sequenced CD4+ and CD8+ repertoires were used to assign the CD4 or CD8 phenotype of responding clones. TCRdb took the public reads, trimmed them with fastp at Q25, ran MiXCR for clone calling and kept in-frame beta chains. Every CDR3 protein is listed once, alongside the most common genes and DNA of its rows. TCRdb, not the authors, supplied the V and J calls. Counted in this sample were 250,000 to 300,000 distinct CDR3 sequences; approximately 19% of them appeared once. In total, the top ten clones hold about 23% of the sample.

What the authors observed across the whole study: Clones that contracted from day 15 to 85 showed balanced CD4/CD8 phenotypes, whereas a second wave of clones that expanded from day 15 to 37 leaned towards CD4+. Contracting CD4+ clones were found mainly in CM and EM memory subsets, while CD8+ clones were enriched in EMRA. The study covered only a couple of mild cases, and larger cohorts including severe cases with pre-infection samples were considered necessary. SARS-CoV-2 specificity of the second-wave clones peaking on day 37 was not confirmed. Some responding clones were detected in pre-infection memory, which suggested that pre-existing cross-reactive memory T cells had joined the SARS-CoV-2 response.

The chain is encoded by TRBV21-1 joined to TRBJ2-3; TRBD1, as called in the table, went unchecked against the DNA. TRBV21-1 is recorded as a pseudogene. This sequence originates from a man between 18 and 29 years old who had mild COVID-19 (a few samples of this study predate the infection). The sample titles of this study are shuffled in the database, so cell type and time point are left out; the donor was told from shared clones. The sample taken for sequencing was PBMCs or a T cell subset sorted from them (not recorded which). This receptor has the CDR3 CASTWTGPDTQYF. The nucleotide sequence is TGTGCCAGCACCTGGACAGGGCCAGATACGCAGTATTTT.